This TCR beta chain was captured by sequencing in a study of T-cell memory formation after mild COVID-19 (dated by TCRdb to the early 2020s). Turning to the overall study: TCR sequence clusters from the two donors were found to be largely donor specific. The cohort was made up of two young adult volunteers, one female and one male, who were previously healthy. T-cell clones expanding and contracting after mild COVID-19 in two donors were tracked by longitudinal TCRalpha and TCRbeta repertoire sequencing.

Ficoll-Paque density gradient centrifugation was used to isolate PBMCs. Summary of the overall study and its limitations: The study covered only two mild cases, and larger cohorts including severe cases with pre-infection samples were considered necessary. Balanced CD4/CD8 phenotypes were observed for clones contracting from day 15 to 85, whereas a bias towards CD4+ was observed for a second wave of clones expanding from day 15 to 37. Contracting CD4+ clones turned up mainly in the CM and EM memory subsets, whereas EMRA was where CD8+ clones were enriched. Whether the second-wave clones peaking on day 37 were SARS-CoV-2 specific was not confirmed. Some responding clones were detected in pre-infection memory, which suggested that pre-existing cross-reactive memory T cells had joined the SARS-CoV-2 response.

This clonotype came up a few times. Its antigen target is currently unknown. Base qualities were left out, and no much larger clone turns up one base away. The instrument was an Illumina NovaSeq 6000. cDNA libraries for TCRalpha and TCRbeta were prepared by 5'RACE using constant-segment primers, with sample barcodes and unique molecular identifiers added. Trizol reagent was used to extract RNA from every sample. Library amplification was performed in two PCR steps, and a second sample barcode and Illumina TruSeq adapters were introduced in the second step. Libraries were sequenced on an Illumina NovaSeq with 2 x 150 bp paired-end reads. As for the original processing: Demultiplexing of reads and collapsing into UMI-guided consensus sequences were performed with migec v1.2.7. Using mixcr v2.1.11, UMI consensuses were aligned to TRA and TRB V and J templates and then assembled into clonotypes. Expanded or contracted clonotypes were those called significant by both edgeR and NoisET, with noise models trained on biological replicates. For edgeR calls, the thresholds were a false discovery rate-adjusted p below 0.01 and a log2 fold-change of 1. As an exploratory analysis of dynamics, max-normalized trajectories of the 1000 most abundant clonotypes were examined with PCA combined with hierarchical clustering. Each responding clone was given a CD4 or CD8 phenotype based on the CD4+ and CD8+ repertoires, which had been sequenced separately. The public reads were quality trimmed at Q25 with fastp and then assembled into clones with MiXCR by TCRdb, keeping productive beta chains. One record per CDR3 amino acid sequence lists the most common genes and DNA. In this record, the V and J calls reflect TCRdb's handling and not the investigators' own analysis. Here the sample has a few hundred thousand distinct CDR3 sequences; about 17% occur a single time. Roughly 23% of the sample rests with the top ten.

The CDR3 has 14 amino acids, counting the end cysteine and phenylalanine. Only the CDR3 DNA stays, 42 bases, in frame from base 1. The V end loses 5 bases and the J end loses 4 bases, and a stretch of 11 bases separates them. The germline V gene (reference sequence) specifies LNHNV as CDR1 and YYDKDF as CDR2. Recombination connected TRBV15 to TRBJ2-2, with a tentative D gene TRBD1 over 5 matching bases. This sequence was found in a young man who had mild COVID-19 (a few samples of this study predate the infection). The sample titles of this study are shuffled in the database, so cell type and time point are left out; the donor was told from shared clones. Input material: PBMCs or a T cell subset sorted from them (not recorded which). The DNA sequence follows: TGTGCCACCAGCCGAACCAGGGTCACCGGGGAGCTGTTTTTT. It translates as CATSRTRVTGELFF. This CDR3, with the reference TRBV15 and TRBJ2-2 proteins standing in past its ends, gives the full variable domain DAMVIQNPRYQVTQFGKPVTLSCSQTLNHNVMYWYQQKSSQAPKLLFHYYDKDFNNEADTPDNFQSRRPNTSFCFLDIRSPGLGDTAMYLCATSRTRVTGELFFGEGSRLTVL.